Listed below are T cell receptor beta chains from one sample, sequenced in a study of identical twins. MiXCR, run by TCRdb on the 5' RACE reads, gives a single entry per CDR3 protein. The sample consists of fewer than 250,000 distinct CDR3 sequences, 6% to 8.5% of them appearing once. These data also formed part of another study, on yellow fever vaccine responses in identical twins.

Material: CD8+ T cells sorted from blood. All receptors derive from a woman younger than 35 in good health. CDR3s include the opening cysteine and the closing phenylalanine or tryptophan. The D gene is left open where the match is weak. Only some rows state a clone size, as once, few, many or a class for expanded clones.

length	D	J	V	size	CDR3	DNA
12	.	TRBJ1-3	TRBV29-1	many	CSVTWGRDTIYF	TGCAGCGTTACTTGGGGACGGGACACCATATATTTT
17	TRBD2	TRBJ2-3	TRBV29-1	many	CSVEDFSLLAGTDTQYF	TGCAGCGTTGAAGATTTCTCTCTACTAGCGGGTACAGATACGCAGTATTTT
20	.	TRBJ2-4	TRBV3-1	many	CASSQDFGLGGANVKNIQYF	TGTGCCAGCAGCCAAGATTTTGGTTTAGGGGGGGCAAATGTCAAAAACATTCAGTACTTC
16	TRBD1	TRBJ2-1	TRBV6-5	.	CASSYSTGTVYNEQFF	TGTGCCAGCAGTTACTCTACAGGGACAGTCTACAATGAGCAGTTCTTC
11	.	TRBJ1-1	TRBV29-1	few	CSVLVNTEAFF	TGCAGCGTCCTAGTGAACACTGAAGCTTTCTTT
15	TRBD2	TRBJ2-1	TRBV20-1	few	CSARDPSGSYNEQFF	TGCAGTGCTAGAGATCCTAGCGGGAGCTACAATGAGCAGTTCTTC
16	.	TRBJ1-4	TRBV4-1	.	CASSQISGTVNEKLFF	TGCGCCAGCAGCCAGATTTCCGGGACGGTAAATGAAAAACTGTTTTTT
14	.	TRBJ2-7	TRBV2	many	CASSVTSGTYEQYF	TGTGCCAGCAGTGTAACCAGCGGAACCTACGAGCAGTACTTC
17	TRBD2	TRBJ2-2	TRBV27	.	CASSFTSGSDGTGELFF	TGTGCCAGCAGTTTTACTAGCGGGAGCGATGGGACCGGGGAGCTGTTTTTT
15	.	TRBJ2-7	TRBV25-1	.	CASSEGTNRYYEQYF	TGTGCCAGCAGTGAAGGGACCAACCGATACTACGAGCAGTACTTC
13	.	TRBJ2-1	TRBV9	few	CASSVEGVSEQFF	TGTGCCAGCAGCGTAGAAGGGGTCAGTGAGCAGTTCTTC
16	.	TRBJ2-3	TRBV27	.	CASSLSPWGETDTQYF	TGTGCCAGCAGTTTATCCCCCTGGGGGGAGACAGATACGCAGTATTTT
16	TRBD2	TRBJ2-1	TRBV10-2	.	CASTNAAGGAYNEQFF	TGCGCCAGCACCAATGCGGCGGGAGGAGCCTACAATGAGCAGTTCTTC
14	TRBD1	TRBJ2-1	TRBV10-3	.	CAIKGTGEYNEQFF	TGTGCCATCAAAGGGACAGGGGAATACAATGAGCAGTTCTTC
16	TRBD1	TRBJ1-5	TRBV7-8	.	CASSFGGDRGEKPQHF	TGTGCCAGCAGCTTTGGGGGGGACAGGGGGGAGAAGCCCCAGCATTTT
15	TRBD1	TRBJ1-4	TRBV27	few	CASSRWTGGNEKLFF	TGTGCCAGCAGTCGGTGGACAGGGGGGAATGAAAAACTGTTTTTT
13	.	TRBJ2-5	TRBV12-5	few	CASGLVGGETQYF	TGTGCTAGTGGTTTGGTGGGCGGAGAGACCCAGTACTTC
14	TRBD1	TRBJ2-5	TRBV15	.	CATSATGDQETQYF	TGTGCCACCAGCGCAACAGGGGACCAAGAGACCCAGTACTTC
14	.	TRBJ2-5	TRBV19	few	CASSIEGVRETQYF	TGTGCCAGTAGTATAGAAGGCGTCCGGGAGACCCAGTACTTC
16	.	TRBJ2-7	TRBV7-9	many	CASSPSTAPRSYEQYF	TGTGCCAGCAGTCCCTCGACAGCCCCTCGAAGCTACGAGCAGTACTTC
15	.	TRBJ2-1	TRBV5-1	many	CASTKETSEYNEQFF	TGCGCCAGCACCAAAGAGACAAGTGAATACAATGAGCAGTTCTTC
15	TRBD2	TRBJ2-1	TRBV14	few	CASSLLAGASNEQFF	TGTGCCAGCAGCCTCCTAGCGGGAGCCAGCAATGAGCAGTTCTTC
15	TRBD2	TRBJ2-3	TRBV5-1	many	CASSLLAGAQDTQYF	TGCGCCAGCAGCTTGTTAGCGGGGGCCCAAGATACGCAGTATTTT
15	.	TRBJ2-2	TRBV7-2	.	CASSSRRLGTGELFF	TGTGCCAGCAGCTCTAGACGGCTTGGTACCGGGGAGCTGTTTTTT
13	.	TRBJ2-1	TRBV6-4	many	CASSAGSSNEQFF	TGTGCCAGCAGCGCGGGGTCCTCCAATGAGCAGTTCTTC
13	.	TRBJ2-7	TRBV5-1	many	CASSWGPTYEQYF	TGCGCCAGCAGCTGGGGGCCCACCTACGAGCAGTACTTC
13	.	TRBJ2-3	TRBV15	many	CATSRDFTDTQYF	TGTGCCACCAGCAGAGATTTCACAGATACGCAGTATTTT
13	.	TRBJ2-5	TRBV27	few	CASFRVPGETQYF	TGTGCCAGCTTCCGTGTACCAGGGGAGACCCAGTACTTC
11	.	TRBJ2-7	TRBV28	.	CAIASGYEQYF	TGTGCCATCGCGTCAGGATACGAGCAGTACTTC
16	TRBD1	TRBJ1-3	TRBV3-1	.	CASSSNEGQGKNTIYF	TGTGCCAGCAGCTCAAATGAGGGACAGGGGAAAAACACCATATATTTT
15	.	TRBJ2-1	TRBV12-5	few	CASCRDWSLYNEQFF	TGTGCTAGTTGTCGGGATTGGAGTCTATACAATGAGCAGTTCTTC
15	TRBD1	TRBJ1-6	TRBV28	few	CASSPIGQDNSPLHF	TGTGCCAGCAGCCCAATCGGACAGGATAATTCACCCCTCCACTTT
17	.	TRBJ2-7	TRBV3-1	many	CASSQVTTRDTYYEQYF	TGTGCCAGCAGCCAAGTTACTACTAGGGACACCTACTACGAGCAGTACTTC
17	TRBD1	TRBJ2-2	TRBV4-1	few	CASSQLQGARRTGELFF	TGCGCCAGCAGCCAACTACAGGGGGCGCGGAGGACCGGGGAGCTGTTTTTT
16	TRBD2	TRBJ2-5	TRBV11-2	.	CASSLEIAGGEETQYF	TGTGCCAGCAGCTTAGAGATAGCGGGGGGTGAGGAGACCCAGTACTTC
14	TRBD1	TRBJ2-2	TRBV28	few	CASSPTGVGGELFF	TGTGCCAGCAGCCCAACAGGGGTGGGCGGGGAGCTGTTTTTT
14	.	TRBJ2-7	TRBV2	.	CASRAPDTTYEQYF	TGTGCCAGCAGGGCCCCCGACACAACCTACGAGCAGTACTTC
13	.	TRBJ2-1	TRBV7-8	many	CASSLAPKNEQFF	TGTGCCAGCAGCTTAGCTCCGAAAAATGAGCAGTTCTTC
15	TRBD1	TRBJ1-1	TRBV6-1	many	CASRDDRDPGTEAFF	TGTGCCAGCAGGGACGACAGGGACCCGGGGACTGAAGCTTTCTTT
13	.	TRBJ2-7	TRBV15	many	CATGAGESYEQYF	TGTGCCACCGGGGCAGGGGAGTCCTACGAGCAGTACTTC
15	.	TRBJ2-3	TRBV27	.	CASSLSVRGTDTQYF	TGTGCCAGCAGTCTCTCGGTCCGTGGCACAGATACGCAGTATTTT
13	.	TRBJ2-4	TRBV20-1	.	CSARDGVVNIQYF	TGCAGTGCCCGGGACGGAGTTGTGAACATTCAGTACTTC